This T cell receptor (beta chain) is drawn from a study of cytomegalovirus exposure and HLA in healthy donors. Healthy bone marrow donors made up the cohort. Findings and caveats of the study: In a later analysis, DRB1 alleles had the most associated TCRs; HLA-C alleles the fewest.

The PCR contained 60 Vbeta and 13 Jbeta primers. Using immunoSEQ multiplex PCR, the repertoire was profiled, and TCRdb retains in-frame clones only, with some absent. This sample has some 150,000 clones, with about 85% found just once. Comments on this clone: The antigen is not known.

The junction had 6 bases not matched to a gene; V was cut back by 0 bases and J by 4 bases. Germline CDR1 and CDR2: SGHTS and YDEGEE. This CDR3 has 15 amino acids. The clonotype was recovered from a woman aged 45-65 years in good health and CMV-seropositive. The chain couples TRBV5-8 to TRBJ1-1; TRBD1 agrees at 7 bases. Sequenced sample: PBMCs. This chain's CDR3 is CASSLGGGPGTEAFF. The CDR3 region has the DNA TGTGCCAGCAGCTTGGGAGGGGGCCCGGGCACTGAAGCTTTCTTT. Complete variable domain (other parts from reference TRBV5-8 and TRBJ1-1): EAGVTQSPTHLIKTRGQQATLRCSPISGHTSVYWYQQALGLGLQFLLWYDEGEERNRGNFPPRFSGRQFPNYSSELNVNALELEDSALYLCASSLGGGPGTEAFFGQGTRLTVV.